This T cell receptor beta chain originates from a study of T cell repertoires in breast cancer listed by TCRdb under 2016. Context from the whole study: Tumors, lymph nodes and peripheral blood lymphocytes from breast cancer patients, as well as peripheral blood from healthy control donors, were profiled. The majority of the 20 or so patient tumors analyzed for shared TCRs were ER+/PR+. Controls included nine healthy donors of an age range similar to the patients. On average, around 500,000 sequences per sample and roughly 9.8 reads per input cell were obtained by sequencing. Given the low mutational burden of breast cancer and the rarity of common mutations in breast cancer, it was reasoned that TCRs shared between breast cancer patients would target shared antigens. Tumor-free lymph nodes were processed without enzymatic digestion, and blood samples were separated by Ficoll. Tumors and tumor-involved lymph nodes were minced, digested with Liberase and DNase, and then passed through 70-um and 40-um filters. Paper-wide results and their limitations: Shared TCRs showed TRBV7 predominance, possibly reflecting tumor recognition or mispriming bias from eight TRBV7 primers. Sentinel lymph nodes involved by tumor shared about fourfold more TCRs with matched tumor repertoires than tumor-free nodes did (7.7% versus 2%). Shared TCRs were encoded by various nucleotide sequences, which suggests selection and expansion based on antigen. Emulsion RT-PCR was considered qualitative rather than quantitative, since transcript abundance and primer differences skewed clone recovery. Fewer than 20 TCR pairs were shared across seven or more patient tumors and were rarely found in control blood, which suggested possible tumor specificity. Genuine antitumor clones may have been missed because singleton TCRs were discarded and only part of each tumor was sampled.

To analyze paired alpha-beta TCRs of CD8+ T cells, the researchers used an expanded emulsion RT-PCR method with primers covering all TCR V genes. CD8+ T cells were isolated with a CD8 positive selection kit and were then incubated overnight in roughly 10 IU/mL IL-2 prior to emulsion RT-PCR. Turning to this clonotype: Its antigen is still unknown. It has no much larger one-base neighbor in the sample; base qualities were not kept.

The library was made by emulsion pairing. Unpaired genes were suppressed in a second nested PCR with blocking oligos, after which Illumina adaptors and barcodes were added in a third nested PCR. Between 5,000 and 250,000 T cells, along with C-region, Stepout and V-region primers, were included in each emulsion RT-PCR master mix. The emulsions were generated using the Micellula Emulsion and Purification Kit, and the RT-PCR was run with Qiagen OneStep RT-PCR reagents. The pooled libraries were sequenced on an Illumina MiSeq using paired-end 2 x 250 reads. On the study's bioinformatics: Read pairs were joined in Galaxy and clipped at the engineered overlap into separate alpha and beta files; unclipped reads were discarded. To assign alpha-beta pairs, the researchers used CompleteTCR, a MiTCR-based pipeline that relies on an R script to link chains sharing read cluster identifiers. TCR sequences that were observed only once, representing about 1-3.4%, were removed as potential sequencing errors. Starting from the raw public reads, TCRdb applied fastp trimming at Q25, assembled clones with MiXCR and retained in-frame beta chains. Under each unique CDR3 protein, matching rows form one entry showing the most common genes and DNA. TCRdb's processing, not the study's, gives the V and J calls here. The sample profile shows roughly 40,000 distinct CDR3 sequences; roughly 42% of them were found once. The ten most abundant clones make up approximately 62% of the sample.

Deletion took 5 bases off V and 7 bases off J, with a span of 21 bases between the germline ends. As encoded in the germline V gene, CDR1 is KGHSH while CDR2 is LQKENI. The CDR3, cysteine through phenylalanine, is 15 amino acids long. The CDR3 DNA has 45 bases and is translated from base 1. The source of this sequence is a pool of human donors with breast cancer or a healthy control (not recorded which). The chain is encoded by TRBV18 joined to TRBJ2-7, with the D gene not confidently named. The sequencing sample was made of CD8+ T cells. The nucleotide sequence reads TGTGCCAGCTCAACTGGCCTCTCGATTCCCCCTGAGCAGTACTTC. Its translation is CASSTGLSIPPEQYF.